Sequencing of this T cell receptor beta chain was carried out in a study of tumor-infiltrating lymphocytes in localized non-small cell lung cancer. Study-level points and caveats: Available tissue quantity limited TCR sequencing to a patient subset. Different pieces of the same tissue were used for each assay. IM1 and IM2 tumors showed no difference in T-cell fraction.

Only in-frame clones appear in the TCRdb table, and some are missing; sequencing was by immunoSEQ multiplex PCR. The data show thousands of clones, 55% to 70% seen once. In regard to this clone: Antigen unknown.

Germline-derived CDR1 and CDR2 are SQVTM and ANQGSEA. CDR3 length: 13 residues. The V and J ends lost 6 bases and 2 bases respectively, with 13 bases between them. This receptor was taken from a human donor with non-small cell lung cancer. Sequenced input: uninvolved lung tissue not adjacent to the tumor. The chain is built from TRBV29-1 and TRBJ1-1; weak D call: TRBD1 (5 bases). This CDR3 is CSVLRGTNTEAFF. CDR3 coding DNA: TGCAGCGTCCTCCGGGGCACAAACACTGAAGCTTTCTTT.